The 26 T cell receptor beta chains below all came from one sample that was sequenced in a study of OX40 agonist ivuxolimab in advanced cancers. Clones were sequenced by immunoSEQ multiplex PCR, and TCRdb holds only the in-frame ones, with some missing. The sample consists of 90,000 or so clones, more than 75% of them appearing once. The sequences come from CD4+ or CD8+ T cells sorted from blood, collected in a trial of the OX40 agonist ivuxolimab. The origin of the receptors is an adult with an advanced solid tumor such as melanoma, head and neck, liver or kidney cancer.

The chain employs TRBV18 and TRBJ2-6; D perhaps matches TRBD1 (6 bases). This CDR3 is 15 amino acids long. V dropped 6 bases and J dropped 2 bases, with 11 bases sitting between them. CDR1 KGHSH and CDR2 LQKENI come from the germline V gene. Here the CDR3 reads CASSLDRTGANVLTF. The CDR3 DNA reads as TGTGCCAGCTCGCTCGACAGGACTGGGGCCAACGTCCTGACTTTC.

The rearrangement links TRBV15 to TRBJ1-5; D gene unclear. This CDR3 contains 15 residues. V was shortened by 4 bases and J by 3 bases, with 13 bases between the two germline ends. Germline V gives CDR1 LNHNV, CDR2 YYDKDF (reference sequence). The CDR3 spells CATSISRQVNQPQHF. The CDR3 DNA sequence: TGTGCCACCAGCATATCCAGACAAGTCAATCAGCCCCAGCATTTT.

The gene calls are TRBV7-8 and TRBJ2-7; D gene uncertain. The V end lost 5 bases, the J end lost 0 bases, and 2 bases lay between the germline ends. Per the germline V gene, CDR1 is SGHVS and CDR2 is FQNEAQ. This CDR3 is built from 11 residues. The CDR3 is CASSVSYEQYF. DNA for the CDR3: TGTGCCAGCAGCGTCTCCTACGAGCAGTACTTC.

This clone has just one count. The chain carries TRBV5-1 and TRBJ2-5; 13 bases align to TRBD2. This CDR3 contains 16 residues. The V gene end was trimmed by 4 bases and the J gene end by 2 bases; junction bases not matched to a gene: 5. Germline V CDR1 and CDR2: SGHRS, YFSETQ. CDR3 amino acids: CASSPGTSGAQETQYF. DNA for the CDR3: TGCGCCAGCAGCCCGGGGACTAGCGGGGCGCAAGAGACCCAGTACTTC.

This sequence joins TRBV4-3 and TRBJ2-6, with 9 nucleotides matching TRBD1. The CDR3 has 18 residues. The V segment lost 0 bases and the J segment 6 bases; nucleotides outside the gene matches: 9. Per germline, CDR1 LGHNA and CDR2 YSLEER. CDR3 nucleotides: TGCGCCAGCAGCCAAGATGGTGGAGGACAGGGGCAGGCCAACGTCCTGACTTTC. Translating gives CASSQDGGGQGQANVLTF.

The rearrangement links TRBV7-6 to TRBJ2-1; D perhaps matches TRBD2 (5 bases). CDR3 size: 14 residues. From germline, CDR1 is SGHVS and CDR2 FNYEAQ. V was pared by 3 bases and J by 10 bases, with 16 bases between. CDR3 nucleotide sequence: TGTGCCAGCAGCTTGGGTAGCGCGAGGAGAGAGCAGTTCTTC. Amino acids: CASSLGSARREQFF.

This chain uses TRBV29-1 with TRBJ2-1, with D tentatively TRBD1 (5 bases). V was shortened by 5 bases and J by 8 bases, with 13 bases between the two germline ends. Germline V CDR1 and CDR2: SQVTM, ANQGSEA. The CDR3 spans 12 residues. The CDR3 reads CSVRKGSDEQFF. The DNA for the CDR3 is TGCAGCGTTAGGAAGGGGTCAGATGAGCAGTTCTTC.

This clone appeared once. This chain connects TRBV4-3 to TRBJ2-1, with D unclear. Germline V gene sequence: CDR1 LGHNA, CDR2 YSLEER. V was trimmed by 1 base and J by 0 bases, leaving 10 bases between them. The CDR3 contains 16 residues. The CDR3 sequence is CASSQGRPSSYNEQFF. As DNA, the CDR3 is TGCGCCAGCAGCCAAGGGCGGCCATCCTCCTACAATGAGCAGTTCTTC.

The CDR3 spells CASSRGTSGSYEQYF. CDR3 nucleotides: TGTGCCAGCAGCCGAGGGACTAGCGGCTCCTACGAGCAGTACTTC. The gene calls are TRBV11-2 and TRBJ2-7, with 11 bases aligning to TRBD2. Trimming cost V 5 bases and J 0 bases; bases outside gene matches: 3. The germline CDR1 and CDR2 sequences are SGHAT and FQNNGV. This CDR3 is built from 15 residues.

The genes are TRBV5-5 and TRBJ1-1; 12 bases are a match to TRBD1. With V trimmed by 1 base and J by 6 bases, 10 bases remained unmatched. The CDR3 covers 17 residues. Germline CDR1 is SGHKS and CDR2 is YYEKEE (reference sequence). CDR3: CASSLYEGQGARSEAFF. The DNA of the CDR3 is TGTGCCAGCAGCTTGTATGAGGGACAGGGGGCGCGATCTGAAGCTTTCTTT.

The chain uses TRBV6-6 and TRBJ1-2; D gene ambiguous. Germline V CDR1 and CDR2: MNHNY, SVGAGI (reference sequence). This CDR3 spans 12 amino acids. The V end was cut by 2 bases, the J end by 6 bases, with 7 bases between. DNA for the CDR3: TGTGCCAGCAGTTACCTAGAGGATGGCTACACCTTC. It yields the protein CASSYLEDGYTF.

The chain links TRBV19 to TRBJ2-2; 7 positions agree with TRBD1. V lost 6 bases to trimming and J lost 8 bases; unmatched junction nucleotides: 9. The CDR3 length is 14 residues. Germline V gene sequence: CDR1 LNHDA, CDR2 SQIVND (reference sequence). The CDR3 sequence is CASRNDRAIGELFF. The CDR3, as DNA: TGTGCCAGTAGGAACGACAGGGCTATTGGGGAGCTGTTTTTT. The full variable domain, with the rest looked up from reference TRBV19 and TRBJ2-2, is DGGITQSPKYLFRKEGQNVTLSCEQNLNHDAMYWYRQDPGQGLRLIYYSQIVNDFQKGDIAEGYSVSREKKESFPLTVTSAQKNPTAFYLCASRNDRAIGELFFGEGSRLTVL.

CDR3 coding DNA: TGTGCCACCAGCAGAAAAAAGGCGGGAGAAGGGAACATTCAGTACTTC. It yields the protein CATSRKKAGEGNIQYF. The chain carries TRBV15 and TRBJ2-4, with TRBD2 identical over 7 bases. Germline CDR1 LNHNV, CDR2 YYDKDF (reference sequence). The trim removed 2 bases at V and 7 bases at J, leaving 11 bases unmatched. There are 16 residues in the CDR3.

The V and J genes are TRBV6-6 and TRBJ1-2; D is ambiguous. Trimming took off 5 bases at V and 1 base at J, with 11 bases between the two ends. The CDR3 is made up of 14 amino acids. Germline V gives CDR1 MNHNY, CDR2 SVGAGI (reference sequence). CDR3 nucleotide sequence: TGTGCCAGCAGTGTCAACGGAGATAACTATGGCTACACCTTC. Translation: CASSVNGDNYGYTF.

In regard to this clone: A read error is possible here, since a much larger clone lies one base away. The chain is built from TRBV30 and TRBJ1-2; D gene ambiguous. In germline, CDR1 is GTSNPN, CDR2 SVGIG (reference sequence). The CDR3 runs to 13 residues. The DNA for the CDR3 is TGTGCCTGGAGCGCAAGTAACAACTATGGCTACGCCTTC. Protein product: CAWSASNNYGYAF.

This chain joins TRBV14 and TRBJ1-3; a possible D gene is TRBD1 (5 bases). Germline V lookup: CDR1 SGHDN, CDR2 FVKESK. The V and J ends lost 3 bases and 7 bases respectively, with 13 bases between them. CDR3 length: 14 residues. This CDR3 reads CASSQRKEGNTIYF. DNA of the CDR3: TGTGCCAGCAGCCAGAGAAAGGAGGGGAACACCATATATTTT.

There are a few counts of this clone. This chain connects TRBV7-2 to TRBJ1-2; D unclear. Germline assignment: CDR1 SGHTA and CDR2 FQGNSA. The CDR3 is 14 residues long. Trimming removed 1 base at V and 7 bases at J, with 13 bases between. CDR3 in DNA: TGTGCCAGCAGCTTAGGGGCAGCCCGGAGTGGCTACACCTTC. It specifies CASSLGAARSGYTF. Complete variable domain (other parts from reference TRBV7-2 and TRBJ1-2): GAGVSQSPSNKVTEKGKDVELRCDPISGHTALYWYRQSLGQGLEFLIYFQGNSAPDKSGLPSDRFSAERTGGSVSTLTIQRTQQEDSAVYLCASSLGAARSGYTFGSGTRLTVV.

The DNA of the CDR3 is TGTGCCAGCAGCGACCGGGGAGGTGGTCAGCCCCAGCATTTT. It yields the protein CASSDRGGGQPQHF. The chain uses TRBV6-6 and TRBJ1-5; D is unresolved. From germline, CDR1 is MNHNY and CDR2 SVGAGI (reference sequence). V lost 6 bases to trimming and J lost 6 bases, with 15 bases between them. This CDR3 comprises 14 residues.

The chain has TRBV10-2 and TRBJ1-1, with D possibly being TRBD1 (6 bases). Per germline, CDR1 WSHSY and CDR2 SAAADI. The CDR3 extends over 13 amino acids. V lost 7 bases and J lost 1, with 10 bases in between. This chain's CDR3 is CASKQGRNTEAFF. The CDR3 DNA reads TGCGCCAGCAAACAGGGTAGGAACACTGAAGCTTTCTTT.

The chain links TRBV5-5 to TRBJ2-7, with D perhaps TRBD1 (7 bases). With 0 bases removed from V and 1 base from J, the gap between germline ends came to 14 bases. Germline V CDR1 and CDR2: SGHKS, YYEKEE (reference sequence). CDR3 length equals 16 residues. The DNA for the CDR3 is TGTGCCAGCAGCTTGGATGGAGGGGGCCTTTCCTACGAGCAGTACTTC. Protein product: CASSLDGGGLSYEQYF. Supplemented by reference TRBV5-5 and TRBJ2-7, the full variable domain reads DAGVTQSPTHLIKTRGQQVTLRCSPISGHKSVSWYQQVLGQGPQFIFQYYEKEERGRGNFPDRFSARQFPNYSSELNVNALLLGDSALYLCASSLDGGGLSYEQYFGPGTRLTVT.

V gene TRBV25-1 combines with J gene TRBJ2-3; D might be TRBD2 (6 bases). V lost 7 bases and J 0 bases, leaving 11 bases between the germline ends. The length of the CDR3 is 14 residues. Germline V gene data show CDR1 as MGHDK and CDR2 as SYGVNS. CDR3 nucleotide sequence: TGTGCCAGCACCGGGGGATCTAGCACAGATACGCAGTATTTT. Residues: CASTGGSSTDTQYF.

The V and J genes are TRBV7-2 and TRBJ2-3; 11 positions match TRBD2. V was pared by 1 base and J by 4 bases, with 4 bases of the junction left unmatched. CDR3 length: 16 residues. CDR1 is SGHTA and CDR2 is FQGNSA in the germline V gene. The CDR3 region is CASSLGLAGGSDTQYF. Written as DNA, the CDR3 is TGTGCCAGCAGCTTAGGGTTAGCGGGAGGGTCAGATACGCAGTATTTT.

The CDR3 sequence is CAISERGQGAGNTIYF. The CDR3 nucleotides are TGTGCCATCAGTGAGAGAGGACAGGGGGCTGGAAACACCATATATTTT. The V and J genes are TRBV10-3 and TRBJ1-3; TRBD1 matches at 10 bases. This CDR3 is built from 16 residues. With 2 bases clipped from V and 2 bases from J, the junction kept 3 bases outside the gene matches. Germline CDR1 reads ENHRY; CDR2 reads SYGVKD.

The chain joins TRBV15 to TRBJ2-3; 8 nucleotides match TRBD2. V trimming: 4 bases; J trimming: 1 base; junction bases outside the gene matches: 4. This CDR3 region has 15 residues. Germline loops: CDR1 LNHNV, CDR2 YYDKDF (reference sequence). CDR3 in amino acids: CATSTGGPGTDTQYF. For the CDR3, the DNA is TGTGCCACCAGCACGGGGGGGCCGGGCACAGATACGCAGTATTTT.

The J gene is TRBJ2-7, the V gene TRBV6-6; the match to TRBD2 covers 7 bases. The CDR3 length is 12 residues. Losses at the gene ends were 7 bases for V and 9 bases for J; bases not matched to a gene: 9. Germline lookup yields CDR1 MNHNY and CDR2 SVGAGI (reference sequence). In DNA, the CDR3 is TGTGCCAGCACCTCCGGGGAGGGAGGGCAGTACTTC. It is translated as CASTSGEGGQYF.

This clone was seen more than once but under ten times. This rearrangement joins TRBV10-1 to TRBJ2-1; D is possibly TRBD1 (6 bases). V gave up 1 base and J gave up 5 bases, with 12 bases separating them. This CDR3 has 15 amino acids. The germline CDR1 and CDR2 sequences are WNHNN and SYGVQD (reference sequence). CDR3 bases: TGCGCCAGCAGTGAGTGGAGCAGGGGTCACAATGAGCAGTTCTTC. Its translation is CASSEWSRGHNEQFF.